Included here is one T cell receptor (beta chain) sequence, with context. Its target is not known. They isolated at least 7 million PBMCs from each sample. Primers used in a second PCR of roughly 6 to 11 cycles were a sample-barcoded 5' primer and a J-beta primer mix. Every sample gave at least 3 million paired-end reads containing CDR3. TCRdb reprocessed the 5' RACE reads via MiXCR and lists one record per CDR3 protein. The data hold 890,000 or so distinct CDR3 sequences, with under 80% observed a single time. Trimming took 0 bases from V and 2 from J, leaving 12 bases between them. The CDR3 loop spans 16 amino acids. Germline V gene lookup returns CDR1 MNHEY and CDR2 SVGEGT. This specimen comes from a study of blood T cells in healthy people across ages. Study-wide points: Measured against age, TCR beta diversity per million T cells decreased in a roughly linear manner.

V and J are TRBV6-2 or TRBV6-3 and TRBJ2-3, with unresolved D. Sequences were obtained from blood. This TCR came from a man aged 25 to 40 in good health. CDR3: CASSYSPLMPTDTQYF. In DNA form, the CDR3 reads TGTGCCAGCAGTTACTCCCCCCTGATGCCCACAGATACGCAGTATTTT.